This T cell receptor beta chain originates from a study of graft-versus-host responses after intestinal transplantation. Study-wide context: Anti-thymocyte globulin induction, then tacrolimus and steroids for around 3 years, went to all recipients.

To note about this clone: Its antigen is as yet unknown.

CDR1 MDHEN and CDR2 SYDVKM come from the germline V gene. Trimming pared 5 bases from V and 2 bases from J, leaving 15 bases between. The CDR3 has 15 residues. Profiling relied on immunoSEQ multiplex PCR, and the TCRdb table lists in-frame clones only, not all of them. The table records about 130,000 clones, about 93% of them present only once. The rearrangement links TRBV28 to TRBJ2-5, with no clear D. This TCR derives from a human donor who received an intestinal transplant. Sequencing used unstimulated CD4+ T cells sorted from spleen or lymph node cells, obtained before intestinal transplant. CDR3 in DNA: TGTGCCAGCAGTAACCCGGGCGTGGGTCAAGAGACCCAGTACTTC. Encoded protein: CASSNPGVGQETQYF.